Listed here are 5 T cell receptor beta chains from one sample, sequenced in a study of OX40 agonist ivuxolimab in advanced cancers. Generated by immunoSEQ multiplex PCR, the TCRdb table keeps only in-frame clones and is missing some. The sample has around 66,000 clones, roughly 85% seen once. The material sequenced was CD4+ or CD8+ T cells sorted from blood, taken in a trial of the OX40 agonist ivuxolimab. The receptor source for this set is an adult with an advanced solid tumor such as melanoma, head and neck, liver or kidney cancer.

The rearrangement uses TRBV6-6 and TRBJ2-2, with D perhaps TRBD1 or TRBD2 (5 bases each). Trimming shortened V by 5 bases and J by 6 bases, and 10 bases separated the two germline ends. The CDR3 is 13 amino acids. From germline, CDR1 is MNHNY and CDR2 SVGAGI (reference sequence). The chain's CDR3 is CASSLMGAGELFF. Written as DNA, the CDR3 is TGTGCCAGCAGTCTTATGGGGGCCGGGGAGCTGTTTTTT.

The chain combines TRBV11-2 with TRBJ2-3; D not resolved. The CDR3 runs to 18 residues. Germline-derived CDR1 and CDR2 are SGHAT and FQNNGV. V lost 5 bases and J lost 0, with 21 bases in between. The CDR3 is CASSVGPSLVGSTDTQYF. In DNA form, the CDR3 reads TGTGCCAGCAGCGTCGGCCCCTCCCTCGTCGGAAGCACAGATACGCAGTATTTT.

The chain links TRBV11-3 to TRBJ2-2; D gene unclear. Between the trimmed V and J ends, which lost 1 base and 7 bases, there was a span of 7 bases. The CDR3 is made up of 13 amino acids. The germline V gene has CDR1 SGHNT and CDR2 YENEEA. The CDR3 DNA follows: TGTGCCAGCAGCTTAGCCTTAGACGGGGAGCTGTTTTTT. Translation gives CASSLALDGELFF.

The chain uses TRBV5-1 and TRBJ2-1; 11 bases are a match to TRBD2. There are 16 residues in the CDR3. CDR1 and CDR2 from the germline V gene are SGHRS and YFSETQ. With V trimmed by 0 bases and J by 8 bases, 7 bases remained unmatched. This CDR3 reads CASSLATSGGNDEQFF. In DNA, the CDR3 is TGCGCCAGCAGCTTGGCTACTAGCGGGGGCAACGATGAGCAGTTCTTC.

CDR3 sequence (DNA): TGCAGTGCCTCGGGGGAGTACGAGCAGTACTTC. Protein sequence: CSASGEYEQYF. The rearrangement uses TRBV20-1 and TRBJ2-7, with D possibly matching TRBD2 (6 bases). Germline V gene lookup returns CDR1 DFQATT and CDR2 SNEGSKA (reference sequence). This CDR3 contains 11 residues. The germline V and J ends were trimmed by 6 bases and 4 bases, with 10 bases remaining between them.